The 24 T cell receptor beta chains below all came from one sample that was sequenced in a study of siplizumab effects on memory and regulatory T cells. Assay used: immunoSEQ multiplex PCR; TCRdb lists only in-frame clones, some missing. This table holds around 94,000 clones, 80% to 95% found once. The sample consisted of CD4+ T cells sorted from blood. The receptors were sampled from a human donor in good health.

This chain connects TRBV30 to TRBJ2-5, with D perhaps TRBD2 (5 bases). The CDR3 runs to 13 residues. CDR1 GTSNPN and CDR2 SVGIG come from the germline V gene (reference sequence). Trimming removed 2 bases from V and 6 bases from J, with 13 bases in between. The DNA of the CDR3 is TGTGCCTGGAGTCGTGGACTTGGGAAGACCCAGTACTTC. It yields the protein CAWSRGLGKTQYF.

The CDR3 loop reads CASSLAWGTEAFF. CDR3 sequence (DNA): TGTGCCAGCAGCTTAGCTTGGGGCACTGAAGCTTTCTTT. The chain employs TRBV7-9 and TRBJ1-1; D gene uncertain. The V and J ends lost 0 bases and 4 bases respectively, with 6 bases between them. The CDR3 runs to 13 residues. Germline loops: CDR1 SEHNR, CDR2 FQNEAQ (reference sequence).

This clone has just a few counts. The chain joins TRBV11-2 to TRBJ1-1, with 8 bases aligning to TRBD1. From germline, CDR1 is SGHAT and CDR2 FQNNGV. V lost 4 bases and J lost 1; bases outside the gene matches: 2. The CDR3 has 14 residues. CDR3 in DNA: TGTGCCAGCAGCTCGGGGACAGGGAACACTGAAGCTTTCTTT. Amino acid sequence: CASSSGTGNTEAFF.

This rearrangement joins TRBV28 to TRBJ1-4; possible D gene TRBD1, 5 bases. The CDR3 contains 14 residues. Germline values: CDR1 MDHEN, CDR2 SYDVKM. The V end was cut by 3 bases, the J end by 8 bases, with 13 bases between. DNA of the CDR3: TGTGCCAGCAGTTTCCGTCCGGGACCCGAAAAACTGTTTTTT. Its protein product is CASSFRPGPEKLFF.

The chain recombines TRBV5-1 with TRBJ2-2; 10 bases fit TRBD1. J lost 3 bases, V lost 7 bases, and 6 bases had no gene match. Per germline, CDR1 SGHRS and CDR2 YFSETQ. The CDR3 runs 15 residues. This CDR3 reads CASRGGTGDTGELFF. The CDR3 DNA sequence: TGCGCCAGCCGAGGGGGGACAGGGGACACCGGGGAGCTGTTTTTT. Full variable domain (rest looked up from reference TRBV5-1 and TRBJ2-2): KAGVTQTPRYLIKTRGQQVTLSCSPISGHRSVSWYQQTPGQGLQFLFEYFSETQRNKGNFPGRFSGRQFSNSRSEMNVSTLELGDSALYLCASRGGTGDTGELFFGEGSRLTVL.

The J gene is TRBJ1-1, the V gene TRBV5-1; 7 bases are a match to TRBD1. CDR1 SGHRS and CDR2 YFSETQ come from the germline V gene. The CDR3 sequence is 15 residues long. The V segment lost 3 bases and the J segment 5 bases; nucleotides outside the gene matches: 10. CDR3 amino acids: CASSSRQGGRTEAFF. Here the CDR3 DNA reads TGCGCCAGCAGCTCAAGACAGGGAGGGAGGACTGAAGCTTTCTTT.

This clone was detected a few times. The chain joins TRBV11-2 to TRBJ2-6; D not resolved. Germline CDR1 SGHAT, CDR2 FQNNGV. The germline V and J ends were trimmed by 3 bases and 4 bases, with 7 bases remaining between them. This CDR3 has 14 amino acids. CDR3 nucleotide sequence: TGTGCCAGCAGCTTTGGATCGGGGGCCAACGTCCTGACTTTC. Encoded protein: CASSFGSGANVLTF.

The chain couples TRBV6-5 to TRBJ2-4; D unclear. Trimming took 3 bases from V and 5 from J, leaving 11 bases between them. The germline CDR1 and CDR2 sequences are MNHEY and SVGAGI. CDR3 length: 14 residues. CDR3 nucleotides: TGTGCCAGCAGTTATTCATCGGTCGAAAACATTCAGTACTTC. Amino acids: CASSYSSVENIQYF.

The CDR3 protein is CASSQVVGNTIYF. The CDR3, as DNA: TGCGCCAGCAGCCAAGTGGTTGGAAACACCATATATTTT. The V gene is TRBV4-1, the J gene TRBJ1-3; no clear D gene. V gave up 1 base and J gave up 3 bases, with 4 bases separating them. The length of the CDR3 is 13 residues. In germline, CDR1 is MGHRA, CDR2 YSYEKL.

This clone is a singleton in its sample. The rearrangement uses TRBV15 and TRBJ1-4; maybe TRBD1 (6 bases). The CDR3 is made up of 14 amino acids. Looked up from germline, CDR1 is LNHNV and CDR2 is YYDKDF (reference sequence). Trimming pared 8 bases from V and 4 bases from J, leaving 14 bases between. In DNA form, the CDR3 reads TGTGCCACCCAGGAGGGGGGGTTTAATGAAAAACTGTTTTTT. As protein: CATQEGGFNEKLFF.

The rearrangement uses TRBV7-8 and TRBJ1-5, with unresolved D. The CDR3 runs to 16 residues. Trimming removed 0 bases at V and 4 bases at J, with 13 bases between. Per the germline V gene, CDR1 is SGHVS and CDR2 is FQNEAQ. This CDR3 is CASSLAGVGTNQPQHF. The CDR3 DNA sequence: TGTGCCAGCAGCTTAGCGGGCGTCGGAACTAATCAGCCCCAGCATTTT. Full variable domain (remainder filled in from reference TRBV7-8 and TRBJ1-5): GAGVSQSPRYKVAKRGQDVALRCDPISGHVSLFWYQQALGQGPEFLTYFQNEAQLDKSGLPSDRFFAERPEGSVSTLKIQRTQQEDSAVYLCASSLAGVGTNQPQHFGDGTRLSIL.

The chain couples TRBV13 to TRBJ2-1; D call uncertain. Germline CDR1 reads PRHDT; CDR2 reads FYEKMQ (reference sequence). V lost 5 bases and J lost 5, with 7 bases in between. The CDR3 totals 12 residues. CDR3 coding DNA: TGTGCCAGCAGCCCCCCCCACAATGAGCAGTTCTTC. The encoded protein is CASSPPHNEQFF.

The V and J genes are TRBV18 and TRBJ2-1; D is tentatively TRBD1 or TRBD2 (5 bases each). This CDR3 has 14 amino acids. Germline values: CDR1 KGHSH, CDR2 LQKENI. V was cut by 8 bases and J by 7 bases, with 18 bases left in between. CDR3 nucleotides: TGTGCCAGCACCTGGGACCAAGAGGGGAATGAGCAGTTCTTC. Its protein is CASTWDQEGNEQFF.

This chain joins TRBV27 and TRBJ1-1; D gene unclear. V shed 1 base and J shed 0 bases, with 6 bases lying between them. This CDR3 is 14 amino acids long. Germline-derived CDR1 and CDR2 are MNHEY and SMNVEV (reference sequence). CDR3 protein: CASSLYALNTEAFF. As DNA, the CDR3 is TGTGCCAGCAGTTTATATGCGCTGAACACTGAAGCTTTCTTT.

V and J are TRBV7-9 and TRBJ2-4; a possible D gene is TRBD1 (6 bases). Trimming pared 3 bases from V and 4 bases from J, leaving 13 bases between. Germline CDR1 and CDR2: SEHNR and FQNEAQ (reference sequence). This CDR3 region has 15 residues. CDR3 sequence (DNA): TGTGCCAGCAGCTTCGAAACAGGGAGAAAAAACATTCAGTACTTC. Translating gives CASSFETGRKNIQYF.

The gene calls are TRBV7-3 and TRBJ2-1, with 9 bases identical to TRBD2. J was trimmed by 5 bases and V by 4 bases; bases with no gene match: 6. This CDR3 is 15 amino acids long. Looked up from germline, CDR1 is SGHTA and CDR2 is FQGTGA. The CDR3 DNA follows: TGTGCCAGCAGCTCTTTGACTAGCGGAAACAATGAGCAGTTCTTC. Amino acids: CASSSLTSGNNEQFF.

The genes are TRBV27 and TRBJ2-1; D is perhaps TRBD2 (6 bases). Germline CDR1 reads MNHEY; CDR2 reads SMNVEV (reference sequence). V was cut by 9 bases and J by 5 bases, with 17 bases left in between. The CDR3 contains 14 residues. CDR3 in DNA: TGTGCCAGTACTCAAAGAGGGAGGCACAATGAGCAGTTCTTC. Its translation is CASTQRGRHNEQFF.

This rearrangement joins TRBV4-1 to TRBJ2-6, with unresolved D. The CDR3 has 16 residues. CDR1 and CDR2 from the germline V gene are MGHRA and YSYEKL. The ends were cut back, 1 base at V and 0 bases at J, with 7 bases in the middle. The CDR3 sequence: CASSQAPTSGANVLTF. The CDR3, as DNA: TGCGCCAGCAGCCAAGCGCCAACCTCTGGGGCCAACGTCCTGACTTTC.

This clone has a handful of counts. The V gene is TRBV12-5, the J gene TRBJ2-1; tentative D call: TRBD2 (5 bases). The V and J ends lost 5 bases and 8 bases respectively, with 13 bases between them. Germline V gene data show CDR1 as LGHNT and CDR2 as FRNRAP. CDR3 size: 13 residues. CDR3 sequence: CASGPPGSHEQFF. The CDR3 DNA is TGTGCTAGTGGTCCCCCGGGAAGCCATGAGCAGTTCTTC.

V gene TRBV5-1 combines with J gene TRBJ2-7; 7 bases agree with TRBD1. The CDR3 spans 15 residues. The germline V gene encodes CDR1 SGHRS and CDR2 YFSETQ. With V trimmed by 5 bases and J by 6 bases, 14 bases remained unmatched. The chain's CDR3 is CASSSLTGAMGEQYF. In DNA form, the CDR3 reads TGCGCCAGCAGTTCACTTACAGGGGCAATGGGCGAGCAGTACTTC.

This chain links TRBV5-1 with TRBJ2-3, with 8 nucleotides matching TRBD1. CDR3 length: 14 amino acids. The V gene end was trimmed by 5 bases and the J gene end by 6 bases; junction bases not matched to a gene: 8. Germline CDR1 and CDR2: SGHRS and YFSETQ. DNA of the CDR3: TGCGCCAGCAGATCGGACAGGGCGAGGGATACGCAGTATTTT. Protein sequence: CASRSDRARDTQYF.

The chain is built from TRBV28 and TRBJ2-7, with D perhaps TRBD1 (6 bases). V was shortened by 4 bases and J by 0 bases, with 13 bases between the two germline ends. Germline CDR1 is MDHEN and CDR2 is SYDVKM. The CDR3 is made up of 15 amino acids. CDR3 DNA sequence: TGTGCCAGCAGTTCGCACCGGGACATCTCCTACGAGCAGTACTTC. Protein sequence: CASSSHRDISYEQYF.

The rearrangement uses TRBV18 and TRBJ1-1; D not resolved. The germline V gene has CDR1 KGHSH and CDR2 LQKENI. The CDR3 totals 13 residues. V lost 10 bases, J lost 5 bases, and 17 bases lay in between. CDR3 sequence reads: CATAPPVVTEAFF. As DNA, the CDR3 is TGTGCCACAGCACCGCCGGTGGTAACTGAAGCTTTCTTT.

V and J are TRBV9 and TRBJ2-7, with D tentatively TRBD1 (5 bases). The V gene's germline CDR1 is SGDLS and CDR2 YYNGEE. The length of the CDR3 is 13 residues. Trimming cost V 4 bases and J 3 bases, with 11 bases left between them. The CDR3 loop is CASSFGQNYEQYF. The CDR3 DNA sequence: TGTGCCAGCAGCTTTGGACAAAACTACGAGCAGTACTTC.